This TCR beta chain was profiled in a study of blood T cell repertoires in COVID-19 (TCRdb year 2020). Regarding the study in general: Samples from collaborators originated in the United States, Italy and Spain and spanned both the acute and convalescent phases of COVID-19. The prospective study material was composed of cDNA or gDNA derived from T cells, B-cell-depleted T cells, or PBMCs. The dataset comprised deeply sampled blood TCRbeta repertoires from subjects exposed to, actively infected with, or recovered from COVID-19. The repertoires were made available in a free public database intended to serve as a resource for research on the immune response to SARS-CoV-2. The samples were drawn from the first 160 participants of the ongoing ImmuneRACE study and from 1,254 subjects provided by 6 global collaborators. Sample metadata almost always included a de-identified subject ID, COVID-19 status, age in years and sex. Where HLA class I and class II types were available, the types were taken from metadata supplied by the sample provider, not from assay-based typing.

CDR1 SGHRS and CDR2 YFSETQ are derived from the germline V gene. The junction shows trimming of 2 bases on V and 7 bases on J, plus 7 bases between the germline ends. The CDR3 covers 13 residues, taking in both the cysteine and the phenylalanine. CDR3 DNA only is kept here, 39 bases in frame from base 1. Points the paper makes about the study in general: How much clinical and demographic metadata was included differed by source and by participant, and the metadata was provided uncurated.

The immunoSEQ Assay, a bias-controlled multiplex PCR, was used to amplify TCRbeta CDR3 regions from genomic DNA. On the authors' methods: The number of nucleated cells in each sample was estimated from the amplification of reference gene primers within the assay. To quantify the absolute abundance of each unique TCRbeta CDR3 rearrangement, sequence reads were collapsed and filtered. Productive Simpson clonality was computed per sample as the square root of Simpson's diversity index over productive rearrangements. TCRdb took over this immuneACCESS table, retaining in-frame rearrangements with V and J assigned. Such tables are incomplete; in checked studies, under half of the missing clones stem from an unresolved V gene, and the remainder is unexplained. V and J calls plus clone size are reproduced from that table; the DNA served to infer D and trimming. Present in this sample are 120,000 to 150,000 clones, roughly four fifths of which were seen just once. Roughly 4% of the sample is held by the ten biggest clonotypes.

In the case of this clone: This receptor's antigen is unknown. Per-nucleotide qualities are absent, and no much larger clonotype sits a single base away.

Collaborating institutions collected whole blood in K2EDTA tubes following their own protocols. Collaborator samples were shipped for TCRbeta analysis as frozen whole blood, isolated PBMCs, or DNA extracted from either sample type. The receptor comes from a woman of 80 years or more with acute or convalescent COVID-19. The sample comprised peripheral blood. The rearranged chain carries TRBV5-1 and TRBJ1-6, with the D segment identity uncertain. Here the CDR3 is given as CASSFRENSPLHF. The bases read TGCGCCAGCAGCTTTCGGGAGAATTCACCCCTCCACTTT.